One sample yielded the 23 T cell receptor beta chains listed below, sequenced in a study of CD8 T cells in ankylosing spondylitis. Their antigens are not known. TCRdb independently ran MiXCR on the 5' RACE reads; one entry per CDR3 protein. The sample shows around 430,000 distinct CDR3 sequences, approximately 17% of them seen only once. Study results and limitations: Ankylosing spondylitis blood appeared to carry a characteristic TCR beta motif of roughly eight highly homologous variants.

Sequences were obtained from blood, either unsorted or a sorted T cell fraction (not recorded which). The origin of the receptors is a male donor with ankylosing spondylitis.

This clonotype has more than one count but fewer than ten. Given a much more abundant clone one base away, this may be a read error. This chain joins TRBV28 and TRBJ2-7; D gene unclear. Trimming cost V 3 bases and J 5 bases, with 5 bases left between them. Germline-derived CDR1 and CDR2 are MDHEN and SYDVKM. The CDR3 sequence is 11 residues long. CDR3 DNA sequence: TGTGCCAGCAGTTTGAACAACGAGCAGTACTTC. This sequence encodes CASSLNNEQYF.

The chain combines TRBV6-1 with TRBJ1-1, with no clear D. CDR1 is MNHNS and CDR2 is SASEGT in the germline V gene. The CDR3 is 12 residues long. The V gene lost 5 bases and the J gene lost 3 bases, with 7 bases spanning the gap. The CDR3 bases are TGTGCCAGCAGTCACAAGGACACTGAAGCTTTCTTT. It translates to CASSHKDTEAFF.

A few counts support this clonotype. The J gene is TRBJ2-7, the V gene TRBV27, with D hard to call. The CDR3 totals 15 residues. Trimming removed 3 bases from V and 1 base from J, with 13 bases in between. Per the germline V gene, CDR1 is MNHEY and CDR2 is SMNVEV (reference sequence). The CDR3 DNA sequence: TGTGCCAGCAGTTTTTCCGGCTTAGGTTCCTACGAGCAGTACTTC. The encoded protein is CASSFSGLGSYEQYF.

The chain carries TRBV6-2 or TRBV6-3 and TRBJ2-7, with D maybe TRBD2 (5 bases). The V gene lost 2 bases and the J gene lost 9 bases, with 8 bases spanning the gap. The CDR3 loop spans 11 amino acids. From germline, CDR1 is MNHEY and CDR2 SVGEGT. This CDR3 is CASSYGRGQYF. CDR3 DNA: TGTGCCAGCAGTTACGGTCGGGGGCAGTACTTC.

The J gene is TRBJ2-7, the V gene TRBV6-5, with D tentatively TRBD1 (6 bases). The CDR3 sequence is 13 residues long. Per germline, CDR1 MNHEY and CDR2 SVGAGI. V was clipped by 1 base and J by 4 bases, with 8 bases between them. This chain's CDR3 is CASSYLGAYEQYF. In DNA form, the CDR3 reads TGTGCCAGCAGTTACTTGGGGGCGTACGAGCAGTACTTC.

The chain uses TRBV5-5 and TRBJ2-1; 12 bases are a match to TRBD1. This CDR3 has 15 residues. The germline V gene encodes CDR1 SGHKS and CDR2 YYEKEE (reference sequence). After removal of 3 bases from V and 10 bases from J, the junction contained 8 bases not matched to a gene. The CDR3 loop is CASSSGGTGGSEQFF. CDR3 DNA: TGTGCCAGCAGCTCGGGGGGGACAGGGGGCAGCGAGCAGTTCTTC.

In this sample, this clonotype turned up a few times. The rearrangement links TRBV28 to TRBJ2-6; 8 bases map to TRBD1. The CDR3 is made up of 17 amino acids. Germline V gene data show CDR1 as MDHEN and CDR2 as SYDVKM. V shed 4 bases and J 1 base; nucleotides not matched to a gene: 6. The CDR3 DNA sequence: TGTGCCAGCAGTTCGGGACAGGTATTATCTGGGGCCAACGTCCTGACTTTC. Its translation is CASSSGQVLSGANVLTF.

This clonotype was recorded at least ten times. This rearrangement joins TRBV5-1 to TRBJ2-5; D assignment may be TRBD1 or TRBD2 (5 bases each). From germline, CDR1 is SGHRS and CDR2 YFSETQ. The CDR3 consists of 14 residues. V was shortened by 5 bases and J by 2 bases, with 13 bases between the two germline ends. The CDR3 region has the DNA TGCGCCAGCAGACTCGGGACGCATCAAGAGACCCAGTACTTC. Its translation: CASRLGTHQETQYF. The full variable domain, with the rest looked up from reference TRBV5-1 and TRBJ2-5, is KAGVTQTPRYLIKTRGQQVTLSCSPISGHRSVSWYQQTPGQGLQFLFEYFSETQRNKGNFPGRFSGRQFSNSRSEMNVSTLELGDSALYLCASRLGTHQETQYFGPGTRLLVL.

This chain connects TRBV6-2 or TRBV6-3 to TRBJ1-1, with 9 positions matching TRBD1. The CDR3 contains 15 residues. Germline CDR1 and CDR2: MNHEY and SVGEGT. The V segment lost 5 bases and the J segment 5 bases; nucleotides outside the gene matches: 9. CDR3 region: CASSHPGTGKTEAFF. DNA for the CDR3: TGTGCCAGCAGTCACCCGGGGACAGGGAAGACTGAAGCTTTCTTT.

This clonotype has just a few counts. The rearrangement joins TRBV10-3 to TRBJ1-6; D possibly corresponds to TRBD1 (6 bases). Germline V gene data show CDR1 as ENHRY and CDR2 as SYGVKD. The CDR3 has 13 residues. The V end lost 8 bases, the J end lost 5 bases, and 10 bases lay between the germline ends. The CDR3 loop reads CAIRKGDNSPLHF. The CDR3 DNA is TGTGCCATCCGTAAGGGGGATAATTCACCCCTCCACTTT.

This clonotype was seen a single time. The V gene is TRBV6-1, the J gene TRBJ2-1; D unresolved. The CDR3 covers 14 residues. V was cut by 8 bases and J by 0 bases, with 11 bases left in between. CDR1 is MNHNS and CDR2 is SASEGT in the germline V gene. As DNA, the CDR3 is TGTGCCAGCGTCCAGCCAAGCTCCTACAATGAGCAGTTCTTC. Translated, it gives CASVQPSSYNEQFF.

This clonotype was seen only a few times. J is TRBJ1-2 and V is TRBV6-1, with TRBD1 matching over 9 bases. The V gene's germline CDR1 is MNHNS and CDR2 SASEGT. Trimming took 5 bases from V and 2 from J; bases not matched to a gene: 6. The CDR3 spans 15 residues. CDR3 nucleotide sequence: TGTGCCAGCAGTCCCAGGACAGGGGCAAACTATGGCTACACCTTC. This codes for CASSPRTGANYGYTF.

The rearrangement uses TRBV6-1 and TRBJ2-3; no definite D call. Germline CDR1 MNHNS, CDR2 SASEGT. Trimming cost V 6 bases and J 2 bases, with 9 bases left between them. CDR3 size: 13 residues. In nucleotides, the CDR3 is TGTGCCAGCAGCCAGAGATACACAGATACGCAGTATTTT. As protein: CASSQRYTDTQYF.

This clonotype showed up many times. The V gene is TRBV12-3 or TRBV12-4, the J gene TRBJ1-2; TRBD1 matches at 12 bases. This CDR3 region has 15 residues. J lost 7 bases, V lost 5 bases, and 8 bases had no gene match. CDR3 in DNA: TGTGCCAGCAGTGTCTCCGGGACAGGGGGCTCTGGCTACACCTTC. Its translation: CASSVSGTGGSGYTF.

This chain links TRBV2 with TRBJ1-4; D remains unclear. Deletions cut 6 bases from V and 4 bases from J, with 12 bases between. The CDR3 totals 14 residues. Germline loops: CDR1 SNHLY, CDR2 FYNNEI. The CDR3 region has the DNA TGTGCCAGCAGGCCACACAGAAATAATGAAAAACTGTTTTTT. It is translated as CASRPHRNNEKLFF.

In its sample, this clonotype was seen a few times. The chain uses TRBV6-5 and TRBJ1-2, with TRBD1 as a possible D gene (6 bases). The CDR3 contains 15 residues. The germline V and J ends were trimmed by 0 bases and 8 bases, with 16 bases remaining between them. In germline, CDR1 is MNHEY, CDR2 SVGAGI. The CDR3 is CASSYSRRGALGYTF. The CDR3 bases are TGTGCCAGCAGTTACTCGAGGCGGGGGGCGTTGGGCTACACCTTC.

There are many counts of this clonotype. The gene calls are TRBV5-1 and TRBJ2-3; TRBD2 aligns across 10 bases. From germline, CDR1 is SGHRS and CDR2 YFSETQ. The CDR3 consists of 15 residues. Germline trimming cut 2 bases from V and 3 bases from J; bases unmatched to any gene: 3. DNA of the CDR3: TGCGCCAGCAGCTTTTCTAGCGGGAGAACAGATACGCAGTATTTT. This codes for CASSFSSGRTDTQYF.

This clonotype was seen only a few times. The rearrangement joins TRBV18 to TRBJ1-2; D unclear. Germline V gene lookup returns CDR1 KGHSH and CDR2 LQKENI. The CDR3 totals 11 residues. V dropped 6 bases and J dropped 6 bases, with 8 bases sitting between them. The CDR3 nucleotides read TGTGCCAGCTCTCAGAAGGATGGCTACACCTTC. It is translated as CASSQKDGYTF.

This clonotype was detected only a few times. The chain links TRBV7-9 to TRBJ1-6, with D possibly being TRBD1 (5 bases). V was clipped by 5 bases and J by 6 bases, with 14 bases between them. CDR1 SEHNR and CDR2 FQNEAQ come from the germline V gene (reference sequence). The CDR3 runs 15 residues. The CDR3 DNA follows: TGTGCCAGCAGCCCAGACGGCAGGGTTAATTCACCCCTCCACTTT. Translation: CASSPDGRVNSPLHF.

V and J are TRBV7-8 and TRBJ2-1; D is uncertain. The germline V gene has CDR1 SGHVS and CDR2 FQNEAQ. This CDR3 has 13 residues. The V end was cut by 5 bases, the J end by 3 bases, with 8 bases between. The CDR3 region has the DNA TGTGCCAGCAGCGTACAGAGCTACAATGAGCAGTTCTTC. It translates to CASSVQSYNEQFF.

This clonotype was recorded many times. The rearrangement links TRBV11-1 to TRBJ2-7; a possible D gene is TRBD1 (7 bases). The V end lost 7 bases, the J end lost 2 bases, and 18 bases lay between the germline ends. The CDR3 is 15 residues long. Germline V CDR1 and CDR2: SGHAT, FQDESV (reference sequence). The CDR3 DNA is TGTGCCAGCACCCTGGGCGGGACAGCAACCTACGAGCAGTACTTC. It codes for CASTLGGTATYEQYF.

The rearrangement links TRBV18 to TRBJ2-7; either TRBD1 or TRBD2 may supply D (5 bases each). This CDR3 contains 14 residues. Germline V CDR1 and CDR2: KGHSH, LQKENI. V was trimmed by 3 bases and J by 0 bases, leaving 9 bases between them. CDR3 amino acids: CASSPGVSSYEQYF. CDR3 DNA: TGTGCCAGCTCACCGGGGGTTAGCTCCTACGAGCAGTACTTC.

There are many counts of this clonotype. The chain links TRBV10-3 to TRBJ1-3; D possibly corresponds to TRBD1 (5 bases). Looked up from germline, CDR1 is ENHRY and CDR2 is SYGVKD. The ends were cut back, 3 bases at V and 1 base at J, with 13 bases in the middle. The CDR3 sequence is 16 residues long. CDR3 loop: CAISDLGTQSGNTIYF. The CDR3, as DNA: TGTGCCATCAGTGACTTAGGGACCCAATCTGGAAACACCATATATTTT.